A single sample is the source of the 14 T cell receptor beta chains below, sequenced in a study of beta chain features in type 1 diabetes. These receptors have no identified antigens. The sequenced template was cDNA made from the entire isolated RNA. Generated by immunoSEQ multiplex PCR, the TCRdb table keeps only in-frame clones and is missing some. The table shows under 850,000 clones, with 10% to 15% occurring only once. Study-wide findings and caveats: People with Type 1 diabetes carried modestly yet significantly shorter TCRB CDR3s in all four CD4+ subsets.

Specimen: naive CD4+ T cells from blood. These receptors came from a man younger than 35 with type 1 diabetes.

The chain uses TRBV29-1 and TRBJ1-1, with TRBD1 matching over 8 bases. Germline CDR1 and CDR2: SQVTM and ANQGSEA. Trimming removed 4 bases from V and 1 base from J; junction bases left unmatched: 5. The CDR3 consists of 14 residues. The CDR3 loop reads CSVADRVQNTEAFF. Written as DNA, the CDR3 is TGCAGCGTTGCGGACAGGGTTCAGAACACTGAAGCTTTCTTT.

J is TRBJ2-5 and V is TRBV18, with 9 bases aligning to TRBD1. The CDR3 totals 14 residues. Trimming cost V 6 bases and J 2 bases; bases outside gene matches: 4. In germline, CDR1 is KGHSH, CDR2 LQKENI. The CDR3 spells CASSQGQGQETQYF. The CDR3 DNA reads as TGTGCCAGCTCTCAGGGACAGGGACAAGAGACCCAGTACTTC. The variable domain in full, with the rest retrieved from reference TRBV18 and TRBJ2-5, is NAGVMQNPRHLVRRRGQEARLRCSPMKGHSHVYWYRQLPEEGLKFMVYLQKENIIDESGMPKERFSAEFPKEGPSILRIQQVVRGDSAAYFCASSQGQGQETQYFGPGTRLLVL.

The rearrangement joins TRBV2 to TRBJ2-1, with TRBD2 matching 7 bases. This CDR3 comprises 14 residues. Trimming at V came to 11 bases and at J to 0 bases, leaving 7 bases not matched to a gene. CDR1 and CDR2 from the germline V gene are SNHLY and FYNNEI. The CDR3 protein is CACRGVSSYNEQFF. The CDR3 nucleotides are TGTGCCTGCCGGGGGGTTAGCTCCTACAATGAGCAGTTCTTC.

Here the CDR3 reads CASRLQTGGVYGYTF. In DNA, the CDR3 is TGTGCCAGCAGATTACAGACAGGGGGAGTCTATGGCTACACCTTC. The V call is TRBV6-1, the J call TRBJ1-2, with 9 bases lining up with TRBD1. Germline CDR1 and CDR2: MNHNS and SASEGT. The CDR3 loop spans 15 amino acids. Trimming took 6 bases from V and 4 from J; bases not matched to a gene: 9.

This clone came up a few times. In nucleotides, the CDR3 is TGTGCCAGCAGCTTAGACAGGCCCGATGAAGCTTTCTTT. This gives the protein CASSLDRPDEAFF. This rearrangement joins TRBV5-4 to TRBJ1-1; the D gene is possibly TRBD1 (6 bases). The germline V gene encodes CDR1 SGHNT and CDR2 YYREEE (reference sequence). The V end was cut by 2 bases, the J end by 7 bases, with 12 bases between. The CDR3 is 13 residues long.

The gene calls are TRBV11-3 and TRBJ2-2; D not resolved. CDR1 is SGHNT and CDR2 is YENEEA in the germline V gene. The CDR3 is made up of 15 amino acids. Between the trimmed V and J ends, which lost 3 bases and 1 base, there was a span of 9 bases. The CDR3 region is CASSFDAENTGELFF. The CDR3, as DNA: TGTGCCAGCAGCTTTGATGCAGAGAACACCGGGGAGCTGTTTTTT. Full variable domain (missing parts from reference TRBV11-3 and TRBJ2-2): EAGVVQSPRYKIIEKKQPVAFWCNPISGHNTLYWYLQNLGQGPELLIRYENEEAVDDSQLPKDRFSAERLKGVDSTLKIQPAELGDSAVYLCASSFDAENTGELFFGEGSRLTVL.

The chain is built from TRBV7-9 and TRBJ2-1; possibly TRBD1 for D (6 bases). Trimming removed 5 bases from V and 6 bases from J, with 17 bases in between. Germline loops: CDR1 SEHNR, CDR2 FQNEAQ (reference sequence). This CDR3 is built from 15 residues. CDR3 DNA: TGTGCCAGCAGCGTCTCAGGGGCGACTGCCAATGAGCAGTTCTTC. Its translation: CASSVSGATANEQFF. The whole variable domain, remainder taken from reference TRBV7-9 and TRBJ2-1, is DTGVSQNPRHKITKRGQNVTFRCDPISEHNRLYWYRQTLGQGPEFLTYFQNEAQLEKSRLLSDRFSAERPKGSFSTLEIQRTEQGDSAMYLCASSVSGATANEQFFGPGTRLTVL.

This clone has just a few counts. The chain joins TRBV2 to TRBJ2-1; D remains unclear. Trimming took 4 bases from V and 4 from J, leaving 14 bases between them. Looked up from germline, CDR1 is SNHLY and CDR2 is FYNNEI. The CDR3 has 15 residues. The CDR3 DNA reads TGTGCCAGCAGTGTCACGCGTCCACTATACAATGAGCAGTTCTTC. Translating it yields CASSVTRPLYNEQFF.

The rearrangement uses TRBV4-1 and TRBJ2-7; D tentatively fits TRBD1 or TRBD2 (5 bases each). Per the germline V gene, CDR1 is MGHRA and CDR2 is YSYEKL. CDR3 size: 11 residues. V lost 4 bases and J lost 12, with 13 bases in between. CDR3 loop: CASSPRDRLYF. CDR3 bases: TGCGCCAGCAGCCCCCGGGACCGCTTGTACTTC.

This clone was counted a few times. The rearrangement links TRBV7-9 to TRBJ1-2, with D possibly matching TRBD1 (6 bases). This CDR3 contains 18 residues. CDR1 SEHNR and CDR2 FQNEAQ come from the germline V gene (reference sequence). Deletions cut 4 bases from V and 0 bases from J, with 21 bases between. In DNA form, the CDR3 reads TGTGCCAGCAGCTCAACAGGGTTCCGCCTAACCGCTAACTATGGCTACACCTTC. The encoded protein is CASSSTGFRLTANYGYTF.

This clone appeared a few times. J is TRBJ1-2 and V is TRBV18, with 7 bases fitting TRBD1. The trim removed 0 bases at V and 4 bases at J, leaving 5 bases unmatched. The CDR3 is 15 amino acids. CDR1 KGHSH and CDR2 LQKENI come from the germline V gene. This CDR3 is CASSPPTGIIYGYTF. The DNA of the CDR3 is TGTGCCAGCTCACCACCGACAGGGATCATCTATGGCTACACCTTC.

The chain recombines TRBV28 with TRBJ2-7; 8 bases are shared with TRBD1. There are 13 residues in the CDR3. Germline V lookup: CDR1 MDHEN, CDR2 SYDVKM. Losses at the gene ends were 6 bases for V and 9 bases for J; bases not matched to a gene: 10. CDR3 in amino acids: CASSTGGPSLQYF. In nucleotides, the CDR3 is TGTGCCAGCAGCACAGGGGGTCCTAGTTTGCAGTACTTC.

The table lists this clone with a few counts. For the CDR3, the DNA is TGCGCCAGCAGCCAAGACGGAACCGAAGTCTGGGACAATGAGCAGTTCTTC. Its protein is CASSQDGTEVWDNEQFF. This rearrangement joins TRBV4-1 to TRBJ2-1, with D unresolved. The ends were cut back, 0 bases at V and 5 bases at J, with 17 bases in the middle. The CDR3 length is 17 residues. Germline CDR1 MGHRA, CDR2 YSYEKL.

In DNA form, the CDR3 reads TGTGCCAGCAGCGTATCCCTAGCGAGCTCCTACAATGAGCAGTTCTTC. It is translated as CASSVSLASSYNEQFF. The chain employs TRBV9 and TRBJ2-1; tentatively, D is TRBD2 (6 bases). Trimming took 1 base from V and 0 from J, leaving 11 bases between them. CDR3 length: 16 residues. Germline V gene sequence: CDR1 SGDLS, CDR2 YYNGEE.